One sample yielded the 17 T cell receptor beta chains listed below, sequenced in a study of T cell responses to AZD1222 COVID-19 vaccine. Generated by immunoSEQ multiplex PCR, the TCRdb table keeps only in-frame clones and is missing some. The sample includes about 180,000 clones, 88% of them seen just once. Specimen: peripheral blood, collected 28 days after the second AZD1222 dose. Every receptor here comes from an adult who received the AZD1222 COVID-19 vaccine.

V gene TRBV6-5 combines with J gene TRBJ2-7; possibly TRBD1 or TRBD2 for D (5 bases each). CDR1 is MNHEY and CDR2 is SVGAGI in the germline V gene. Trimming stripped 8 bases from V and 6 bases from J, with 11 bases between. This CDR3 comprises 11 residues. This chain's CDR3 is CASQRGVEQYF. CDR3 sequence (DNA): TGTGCCAGCCAGAGAGGGGTCGAGCAGTACTTC.

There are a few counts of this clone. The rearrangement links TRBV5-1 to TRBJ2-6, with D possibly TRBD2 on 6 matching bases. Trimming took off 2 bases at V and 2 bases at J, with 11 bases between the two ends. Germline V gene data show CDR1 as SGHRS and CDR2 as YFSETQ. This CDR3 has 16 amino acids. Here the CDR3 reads CASSLGGAAGANVLTF. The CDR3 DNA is TGCGCCAGCAGCTTAGGAGGGGCTGCTGGGGCCAACGTCCTGACTTTC. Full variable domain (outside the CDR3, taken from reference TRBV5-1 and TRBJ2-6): KAGVTQTPRYLIKTRGQQVTLSCSPISGHRSVSWYQQTPGQGLQFLFEYFSETQRNKGNFPGRFSGRQFSNSRSEMNVSTLELGDSALYLCASSLGGAAGANVLTFGAGSRLTVL.

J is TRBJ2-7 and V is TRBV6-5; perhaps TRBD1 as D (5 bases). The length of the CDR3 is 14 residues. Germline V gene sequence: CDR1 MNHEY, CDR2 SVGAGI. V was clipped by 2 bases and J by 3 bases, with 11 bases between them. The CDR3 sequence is CASSYRQGNYEQYF. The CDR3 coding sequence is TGTGCCAGCAGTTACCGGCAGGGAAACTACGAGCAGTACTTC.

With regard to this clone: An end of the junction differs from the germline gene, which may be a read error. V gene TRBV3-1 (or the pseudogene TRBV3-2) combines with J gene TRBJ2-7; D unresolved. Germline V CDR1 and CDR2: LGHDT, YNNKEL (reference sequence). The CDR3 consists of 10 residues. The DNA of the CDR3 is TGTGCCAGCGGCCAATACGAGCAGTACTTC. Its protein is CASGQYEQYF.

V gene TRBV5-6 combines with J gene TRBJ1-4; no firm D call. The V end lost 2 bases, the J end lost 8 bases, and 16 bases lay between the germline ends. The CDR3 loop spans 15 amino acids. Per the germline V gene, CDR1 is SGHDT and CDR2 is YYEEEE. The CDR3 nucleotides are TGTGCCAGCAGCTTTACTGGCACTCGTTCGGAAAAACTGTTTTTT. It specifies CASSFTGTRSEKLFF. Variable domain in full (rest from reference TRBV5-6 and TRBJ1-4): DAGVTQSPTHLIKTRGQQVTLRCSPKSGHDTVSWYQQALGQGPQFIFQYYEEEERQRGNFPDRFSGHQFPNYSSELNVNALLLGDSALYLCASSFTGTRSEKLFFGSGTQLSVL.

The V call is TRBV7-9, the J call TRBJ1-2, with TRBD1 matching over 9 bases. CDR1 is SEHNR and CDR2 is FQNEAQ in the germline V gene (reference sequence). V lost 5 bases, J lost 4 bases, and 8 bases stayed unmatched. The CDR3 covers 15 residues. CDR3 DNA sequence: TGTGCCAGCAGCCAGACAGGGGGTAACCTCTATGGCTACACCTTC. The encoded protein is CASSQTGGNLYGYTF.

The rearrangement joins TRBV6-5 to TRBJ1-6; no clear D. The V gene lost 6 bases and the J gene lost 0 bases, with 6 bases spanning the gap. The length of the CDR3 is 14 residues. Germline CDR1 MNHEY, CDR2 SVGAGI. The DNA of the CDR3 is TGTGCCAGCAGAGCGATCTCCTATAATTCACCCCTCCACTTT. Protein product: CASRAISYNSPLHF.

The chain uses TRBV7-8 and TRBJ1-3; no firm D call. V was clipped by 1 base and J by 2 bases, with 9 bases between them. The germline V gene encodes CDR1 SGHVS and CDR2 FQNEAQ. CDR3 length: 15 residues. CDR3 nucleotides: TGTGCCAGCAGCTTAGAGGTGGGAACTGGAAACACCATATATTTT. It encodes CASSLEVGTGNTIYF.

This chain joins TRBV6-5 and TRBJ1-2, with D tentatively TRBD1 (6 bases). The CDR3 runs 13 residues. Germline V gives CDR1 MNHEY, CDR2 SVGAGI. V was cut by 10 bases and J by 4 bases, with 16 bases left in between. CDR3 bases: TGTGCCACCTCGCGGGGGGCAGGCTATGGCTACACCTTC. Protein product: CATSRGAGYGYTF.

In DNA form, the CDR3 reads TGTGCCAGCAGCAAAGCAGATATAGGGGGGGTTAATGAAAAACTGTTTTTT. Protein product: CASSKADIGGVNEKLFF. V is TRBV21-1 and J is TRBJ1-4. TRBV21-1 is a pseudogene segment. This CDR3 is built from 17 residues.

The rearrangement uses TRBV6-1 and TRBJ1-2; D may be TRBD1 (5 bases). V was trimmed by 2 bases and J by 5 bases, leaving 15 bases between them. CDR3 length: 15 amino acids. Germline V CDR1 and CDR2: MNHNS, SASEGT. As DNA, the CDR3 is TGTGCCAGCAGTGAACATAGTGGAGGGGATTATGGCTACACCTTC. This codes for CASSEHSGGDYGYTF.

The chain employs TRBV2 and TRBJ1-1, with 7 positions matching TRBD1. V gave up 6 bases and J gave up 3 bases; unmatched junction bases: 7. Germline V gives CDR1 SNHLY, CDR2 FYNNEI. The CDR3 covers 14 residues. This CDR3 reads CASSRTGADTEAFF. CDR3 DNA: TGTGCCAGCAGCCGGACAGGCGCGGACACTGAAGCTTTCTTT.

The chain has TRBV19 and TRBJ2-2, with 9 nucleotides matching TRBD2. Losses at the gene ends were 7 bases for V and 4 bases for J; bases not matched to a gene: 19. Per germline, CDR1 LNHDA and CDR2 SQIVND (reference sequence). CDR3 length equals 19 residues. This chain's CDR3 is CASTSERGAPHRVTGELFF. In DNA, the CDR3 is TGTGCCAGTACATCCGAGCGGGGGGCCCCCCATAGGGTCACCGGGGAGCTGTTTTTT.

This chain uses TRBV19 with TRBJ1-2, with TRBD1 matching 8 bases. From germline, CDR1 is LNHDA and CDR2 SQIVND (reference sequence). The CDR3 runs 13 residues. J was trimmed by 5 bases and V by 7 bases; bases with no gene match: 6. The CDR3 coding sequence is TGTGCCAGTACCCGAGGACAGGGATATGGCTACACCTTC. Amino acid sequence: CASTRGQGYGYTF.

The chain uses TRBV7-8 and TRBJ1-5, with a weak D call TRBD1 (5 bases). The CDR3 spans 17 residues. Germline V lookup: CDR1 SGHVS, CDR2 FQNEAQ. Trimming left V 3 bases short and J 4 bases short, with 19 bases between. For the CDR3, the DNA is TGTGCCAGCAGCTTTGGGGGGTCGGTTCGAGGTAATCAGCCCCAGCATTTT. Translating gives CASSFGGSVRGNQPQHF.

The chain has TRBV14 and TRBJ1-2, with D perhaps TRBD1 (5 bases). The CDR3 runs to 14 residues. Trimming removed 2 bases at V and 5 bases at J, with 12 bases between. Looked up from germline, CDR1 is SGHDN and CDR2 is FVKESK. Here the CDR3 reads CASSQQGPDYGYTF. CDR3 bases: TGTGCCAGCAGCCAACAGGGCCCAGATTATGGCTACACCTTC. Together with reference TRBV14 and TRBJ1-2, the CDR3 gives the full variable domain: EAGVTQFPSHSVIEKGQTVTLRCDPISGHDNLYWYRRVMGKEIKFLLHFVKESKQDESGMPNNRFLAERTGGTYSTLKVQPAELEDSGVYFCASSQQGPDYGYTFGSGTRLTVV.

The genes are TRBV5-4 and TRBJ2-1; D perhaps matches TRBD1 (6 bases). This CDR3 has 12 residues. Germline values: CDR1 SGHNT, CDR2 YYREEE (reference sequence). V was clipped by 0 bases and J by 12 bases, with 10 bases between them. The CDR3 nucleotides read TGTGCCAGCAGCTTGGACGGCAGGGGGCAGTTCTTC. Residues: CASSLDGRGQFF.